The 6 T cell receptor beta chains listed next were all sequenced from one sample in a study of T cell responses to AZD1222 COVID-19 vaccine. Produced via immunoSEQ multiplex PCR; TCRdb's table is partial and in-frame only. This sample has over 95,000 clones, with around nine tenths found just once. The sample in question was peripheral blood, obtained on day 0 of AZD1222 vaccination. Every receptor here comes from an adult in good health.

The V call is TRBV6-1, the J call TRBJ2-1, with D perhaps TRBD1 (6 bases). The V end was cut by 2 bases, the J end by 0 bases, with 14 bases between. Per the germline V gene, CDR1 is MNHNS and CDR2 is SASEGT. CDR3 length: 17 amino acids. CDR3 protein: CASSELWGPSSYNEQFF. For the CDR3, the DNA is TGTGCCAGCAGTGAATTGTGGGGGCCGAGCTCCTACAATGAGCAGTTCTTC.

V usage is TRBV19 and J usage is TRBJ2-3, with D maybe TRBD1 (6 bases). CDR1 LNHDA and CDR2 SQIVND come from the germline V gene (reference sequence). V lost 7 bases and J lost 3, with 8 bases in between. CDR3 length equals 12 residues. The CDR3 coding sequence is TGTGCCAGTAAAGGGGGAACAGATACGCAGTATTTT. It specifies CASKGGTDTQYF.

The V call is TRBV5-1, the J call TRBJ1-4; D is unclear. V dropped 0 bases and J dropped 5 bases, with 14 bases sitting between them. The CDR3 length is 16 residues. Germline V gene sequence: CDR1 SGHRS, CDR2 YFSETQ. The CDR3 protein is CASSLARYLINEKLFF. Here the CDR3 DNA reads TGCGCCAGCAGCTTGGCCCGGTACCTAATAAATGAAAAACTGTTTTTT.

The chain links TRBV12-3 or TRBV12-4 to TRBJ1-5; D is unclear. The CDR3 extends over 13 amino acids. With 3 bases removed from V and 5 bases from J, the gap between germline ends came to 8 bases. CDR3 in amino acids: CASSLSGDQPQHF. Here the CDR3 DNA reads TGTGCCAGCAGTTTGTCCGGGGATCAGCCCCAGCATTTT.

The chain is built from TRBV18 and TRBJ2-2; either TRBD1 or TRBD2 may fit D (5 bases each). The V and J ends lost 6 bases and 6 bases respectively, with 14 bases between them. CDR1 and CDR2 from the germline V gene are KGHSH and LQKENI. The CDR3 extends over 14 amino acids. Written as DNA, the CDR3 is TGTGCCAGCTCTGCCGGGACGGTACCCGGGGAGCTGTTTTTT. Translated: CASSAGTVPGELFF.

The chain uses TRBV27 and TRBJ1-2; D is uncertain. V lost 7 bases, J lost 4 bases, and 16 bases lay in between. Per the germline V gene, CDR1 is MNHEY and CDR2 is SMNVEV (reference sequence). The CDR3 has 14 amino acids. The CDR3 here is CASKVRQIGYGYTF. CDR3 nucleotide sequence: TGTGCCAGCAAAGTACGGCAGATCGGCTATGGCTACACCTTC.